This entry lists 10 T cell receptor beta chains sequenced from one sample in a study of blood T cell repertoires in COVID-19. TCRdb's copy holds only in-frame clones and misses some; the assay was immunoSEQ multiplex PCR. The sample records about 50,000 clones, around 83% being singletons. The sample consisted of peripheral blood. The receptors here all came from a man aged 70 or older with active COVID-19.

The V gene is TRBV6-5, the J gene TRBJ1-2, with TRBD1 identical over 7 bases. Germline V gene sequence: CDR1 MNHEY, CDR2 SVGAGI. Germline trimming cut 2 bases from V and 2 bases from J; bases unmatched to any gene: 5. The CDR3 extends over 15 amino acids. The CDR3 region has the DNA TGTGCCAGCAGTTACCTTCCACAGGGGAACTATGGCTACACCTTC. It encodes CASSYLPQGNYGYTF.

The chain couples TRBV7-6 to TRBJ1-5; possibly TRBD1 for D (5 bases). Trimming cost V 2 bases and J 0 bases, with 17 bases left between them. The germline CDR1 and CDR2 sequences are SGHVS and FNYEAQ. This CDR3 has 18 residues. Here the CDR3 DNA reads TGTGCCAGCAGCTTAAGGCCGGGGGACGGAGTTAGCAATCAGCCCCAGCATTTT. Protein: CASSLRPGDGVSNQPQHF.

This chain joins TRBV3-1 (or the pseudogene TRBV3-2) and TRBJ1-6; TRBD1 aligns across 12 bases. Trimming cost V 0 bases and J 6 bases; bases outside gene matches: 9. This CDR3 comprises 19 residues. Germline lookup yields CDR1 LGHDT and CDR2 YNNKEL (reference sequence). The CDR3 region has the DNA TGTGCCAGCAGCCAAGATGGTGGGACAGGGGGCCTTAGTAATTCACCCCTCCACTTT. Protein sequence: CASSQDGGTGGLSNSPLHF.

This clone is medium-sized. The CDR3 nucleotides are TGTGCCAGCAGCTTAGGGCAGGATTTATCCTACGAGCAGTACTTC. Translating gives CASSLGQDLSYEQYF. The chain recombines TRBV7-3 with TRBJ2-7; D is unresolved. The V gene lost 2 bases and the J gene lost 1 base, with 12 bases spanning the gap. CDR1 is SGHTA and CDR2 is FQGTGA in the germline V gene. The CDR3 covers 15 residues.

V gene TRBV9 combines with J gene TRBJ1-3; D not certain. Trimming took 0 bases from V and 0 from J, leaving 4 bases between them. The CDR3 has 14 residues. Looked up from germline, CDR1 is SGDLS and CDR2 is YYNGEE. The CDR3 DNA sequence: TGTGCCAGCAGCGTAGGAGTCTCTGGAAACACCATATATTTT. It encodes CASSVGVSGNTIYF.

V usage is TRBV7-8 and J usage is TRBJ2-5; the match to TRBD2 covers 7 bases. Germline-derived CDR1 and CDR2 are SGHVS and FQNEAQ. The CDR3 contains 14 residues. Germline trimming cut 0 bases from V and 8 bases from J; bases unmatched to any gene: 6. CDR3: CASSLASGAATQYF. CDR3 sequence (DNA): TGTGCCAGCAGCTTAGCAAGCGGGGCCGCAACCCAGTACTTC.

In this sample, this clone turned up a few times. The chain has TRBV4-1 and TRBJ2-2, with a tentative D call TRBD1 (6 bases). Germline CDR1 is MGHRA and CDR2 is YSYEKL. CDR3 length: 14 residues. V lost 2 bases to trimming and J lost 6 bases, with 10 bases between them. CDR3 loop: CASSQQGLAGELFF. CDR3 DNA sequence: TGCGCCAGCAGCCAACAGGGGCTGGCCGGGGAGCTGTTTTTT.

This clone is labeled as medium-sized. This chain links TRBV18 with TRBJ2-3; the D gene is possibly TRBD1 (5 bases). CDR1 and CDR2 from the germline V gene are KGHSH and LQKENI. The V end lost 3 bases, the J end lost 5 bases, and 9 bases lay between the germline ends. This CDR3 is built from 13 residues. DNA for the CDR3: TGTGCCAGCTCACCGACAGTGGGAGATACGCAGTATTTT. This codes for CASSPTVGDTQYF.

As DNA, the CDR3 is TGTGCCAGCAGCTCCACAGGGGGCGCACAGCCCCAGCATTTT. Translated: CASSSTGGAQPQHF. The V and J genes are TRBV7-2 and TRBJ1-5; the match to TRBD1 covers 9 bases. CDR1 and CDR2 (germline): SGHTA, FQGNSA. This CDR3 is built from 14 residues. V was clipped by 4 bases and J by 7 bases; unmatched bases: 5.

Only a few counts were recorded for this clone. CDR3 sequence reads: CASSLEVGQGKHEQYF. The CDR3 DNA follows: TGTGCCAGCAGCTTAGAAGTGGGACAGGGGAAACACGAGCAGTACTTC. The chain combines TRBV7-9 with TRBJ2-7, with TRBD1 matching over 10 bases. V dropped 1 base and J dropped 5; count of bases not matched to a gene: 8. The CDR3 runs 16 residues. The germline V gene encodes CDR1 SEHNR and CDR2 FQNEAQ (reference sequence).